Listed here are 32 T cell receptor beta chains from one sample, sequenced in a study of beta chain features in type 1 diabetes. These TCRs are of unknown antigen specificity. Expressed TCRB transcripts were sequenced, since all the RNA that had been isolated was reverse transcribed. Assay: immunoSEQ multiplex PCR; the TCRdb copy retains only in-frame clones and omits some. The table lists roughly 700,000 clones, roughly an eighth of them singletons. General study results and limits: Patients with Type 1 diabetes showed moderately but significantly shorter TCRB CDR3s in all four CD4+ subsets.

Material: naive CD4+ T cells from blood. These receptors originate from a young man with type 1 diabetes.

The rearrangement links TRBV25-1 to TRBJ1-4; 9 bases match TRBD1. V lost 5 bases, J lost 8 bases, and 3 bases stayed unmatched. Germline V gene data show CDR1 as MGHDK and CDR2 as SYGVNS. This CDR3 spans 13 amino acids. The DNA for the CDR3 is TGTGCCAGCAGTTTGGGACAGGGAGAAAAACTGTTTTTT. It translates to CASSLGQGEKLFF. Variable domain in full (rest from reference TRBV25-1 and TRBJ1-4): EADIYQTPRYLVIGTGKKITLECSQTMGHDKMYWYQQDPGMELHLIHYSYGVNSTEKGDLSSESTVSRIRTEHFPLTLESARPSHTSQYLCASSLGQGEKLFFGSGTQLSVL.

This clone has a handful of counts. The chain employs TRBV7-9 and TRBJ1-2; no clear D. The CDR3 has 14 amino acids. With 0 bases removed from V and 0 bases from J, the gap between germline ends came to 5 bases. CDR1 and CDR2 from the germline V gene are SEHNR and FQNEAQ (reference sequence). The CDR3, as DNA: TGTGCCAGCAGCTTAGCGGCAGCTAACTATGGCTACACCTTC. It specifies CASSLAAANYGYTF. The entire variable domain, with the rest obtained from reference TRBV7-9 and TRBJ1-2, is as follows: DTGVSQNPRHKITKRGQNVTFRCDPISEHNRLYWYRQTLGQGPEFLTYFQNEAQLEKSRLLSDRFSAERPKGSFSTLEIQRTEQGDSAMYLCASSLAAANYGYTFGSGTRLTVV.

On this clone itself: Different DNA sequences within this sample yield the same CDR3. This chain joins TRBV10-3 and TRBJ2-2; D unclear. Per germline, CDR1 ENHRY and CDR2 SYGVKD. The V and J ends lost 2 bases and 1 base respectively, with 5 bases between them. This CDR3 contains 14 residues. The CDR3 loop reads CAISEAENTGELFF. CDR3 bases: TGTGCCATCAGTGAGGCAGAGAACACCGGGGAGCTGTTTTTT.

This rearrangement joins TRBV11-2 to TRBJ1-4, with 7 bases lining up with TRBD1. The CDR3 has 15 amino acids. Germline V gene data show CDR1 as SGHAT and CDR2 as FQNNGV. Germline trimming cut 2 bases from V and 7 bases from J; bases unmatched to any gene: 7. CDR3: CASSLQRGLGEKLFF. The CDR3 DNA follows: TGTGCCAGCAGCTTACAGAGGGGGCTGGGTGAAAAACTGTTTTTT.

Remarks on this clone: Other DNA sequences in the sample encode the same CDR3. V gene TRBV6-1 combines with J gene TRBJ1-4; TRBD1 might be the D (5 bases). V lost 6 bases to trimming and J lost 0 bases, with 8 bases between them. The CDR3 consists of 14 residues. Germline-derived CDR1 and CDR2 are MNHNS and SASEGT. CDR3 sequence reads: CASSPGSTNEKLFF. The CDR3 nucleotides are TGTGCCAGCAGCCCAGGGTCAACTAATGAAAAACTGTTTTTT.

The chain links TRBV7-2 to TRBJ1-1; no definite D call. V was clipped by 6 bases and J by 0 bases, with 8 bases between them. Germline values: CDR1 SGHTA, CDR2 FQGNSA. The CDR3 extends over 13 amino acids. The CDR3 DNA follows: TGTGCCAGCAGGAGGTTCATGAACACTGAAGCTTTCTTT. Translated: CASRRFMNTEAFF.

This clone appeared a few times. The V call is TRBV4-1, the J call TRBJ2-5; D could derive from TRBD1 or TRBD2 (5 bases each). Trimming removed 1 base at V and 5 bases at J, with 14 bases between. CDR1 is MGHRA and CDR2 is YSYEKL in the germline V gene. This CDR3 is built from 15 residues. CDR3 in DNA: TGCGCCAGCAGCCAAGCCGGGACGGGGTGGGAGACCCAGTACTTC. Protein product: CASSQAGTGWETQYF.

The table lists this clone with a few counts. The rearrangement joins TRBV5-1 to TRBJ1-2, with 9 bases that match TRBD1. Per the germline V gene, CDR1 is SGHRS and CDR2 is YFSETQ. The junction had 6 bases not matched to a gene; V was cut back by 0 bases and J by 6 bases. CDR3 length: 15 residues. The CDR3 loop reads CASSLEGTGFNGYTF. The CDR3 nucleotides read TGCGCCAGCAGCTTGGAAGGGACAGGGTTTAATGGCTACACCTTC.

The chain carries TRBV6-6 and TRBJ1-1; unclear D gene. CDR1 and CDR2 from the germline V gene are MNHNY and SVGAGI (reference sequence). The length of the CDR3 is 16 residues. V was clipped by 0 bases and J by 1 base, with 12 bases between them. CDR3 nucleotide sequence: TGTGCCAGCAGTTACTCGAAGGTGCCGGGGAACACTGAAGCTTTCTTT. As protein: CASSYSKVPGNTEAFF.

The chain couples TRBV5-4 to TRBJ2-1; D is possibly TRBD2 (5 bases). This CDR3 has 14 amino acids. V was trimmed by 4 bases and J by 4 bases, leaving 12 bases between them. The germline V gene has CDR1 SGHNT and CDR2 YYREEE (reference sequence). CDR3 sequence: CASSRGRLYNEQFF. CDR3 in DNA: TGTGCCAGCAGCCGGGGAAGACTTTACAATGAGCAGTTCTTC. Looking up the rest from reference TRBV5-4 and TRBJ2-1 gives the full variable domain: ETGVTQSPTHLIKTRGQQVTLRCSSQSGHNTVSWYQQALGQGPQFIFQYYREEENGRGNFPPRFSGLQFPNYSSELNVNALELDDSALYLCASSRGRLYNEQFFGPGTRLTVL.

This rearrangement joins TRBV5-6 to TRBJ1-1; no firm D call. Trimming took off 1 base at V and 1 base at J, with 8 bases between the two ends. The V gene's germline CDR1 is SGHDT and CDR2 YYEEEE. This CDR3 is 14 amino acids long. CDR3 protein: CASSLQGRNTEAFF. CDR3 bases: TGTGCCAGCAGCTTGCAAGGGAGGAACACTGAAGCTTTCTTT.

There are a few counts of this clone. This chain connects TRBV11-2 to TRBJ2-4; D is unclear. Trimming shortened V by 4 bases and J by 7 bases, and 26 bases separated the two germline ends. This CDR3 contains 18 residues. The germline CDR1 and CDR2 sequences are SGHAT and FQNNGV. The CDR3 sequence is CASSYYSGRPPVGNIQYF. The CDR3 DNA reads as TGTGCCAGCAGCTACTACTCCGGACGTCCCCCGGTGGGGAACATTCAGTACTTC.

The J gene is TRBJ1-4, the V gene TRBV19; D might be TRBD1 (5 bases). The CDR3 is 16 residues long. In germline, CDR1 is LNHDA, CDR2 SQIVND (reference sequence). V was clipped by 7 bases and J by 0 bases, with 15 bases between them. The CDR3 reads CASIGADAATNEKLFF. The CDR3 bases are TGTGCCAGTATAGGGGCAGACGCTGCAACTAATGAAAAACTGTTTTTT.

The chain employs TRBV5-1 and TRBJ2-1; 8 bases fit TRBD2. Germline CDR1 and CDR2: SGHRS and YFSETQ. Trimming at V came to 3 bases and at J to 10 bases, leaving 3 bases not matched to a gene. The CDR3 has 12 residues. Written as DNA, the CDR3 is TGCGCCAGCAGCTGGCGGGGGGTCGAGCAGTTCTTC. Protein: CASSWRGVEQFF.

The CDR3 sequence is CAWTGTSNTEAFF. The DNA of the CDR3 is TGTGCCTGGACTGGGACATCGAACACTGAAGCTTTCTTT. The chain recombines TRBV30 with TRBJ1-1; tentatively, D is TRBD1 (6 bases). Germline V lookup: CDR1 GTSNPN, CDR2 SVGIG (reference sequence). CDR3 length: 13 residues. With 4 bases removed from V and 1 base from J, the gap between germline ends came to 10 bases.

For this clone: This sample includes further DNA sequences coding for the same CDR3. The rearrangement uses TRBV7-9 and TRBJ2-7; no reliable D call. The V gene lost 0 bases and the J gene lost 5 bases, with 8 bases spanning the gap. Germline CDR1 is SEHNR and CDR2 is FQNEAQ (reference sequence). The CDR3 has 13 amino acids. Written as DNA, the CDR3 is TGTGCCAGCAGCTTAGCAGGGCTTGACGAGCAGTACTTC. Its protein product is CASSLAGLDEQYF.

The genes are TRBV30 and TRBJ2-7, with 10 bases matching TRBD1. The CDR3 consists of 14 residues. Germline values: CDR1 GTSNPN, CDR2 SVGIG (reference sequence). The CDR3 reads CASIRDRGTYEQYF. The CDR3 coding sequence is TGTGCTAGTATTCGGGACAGGGGCACCTACGAGCAGTACTTC.

There are a few counts of this clone. This chain uses TRBV4-2 with TRBJ1-1; tentative D call: TRBD1 (5 bases). Germline V lookup: CDR1 LGHNA, CDR2 YNFKEQ. Trimming removed 1 base at V and 1 base at J, with 13 bases between. This CDR3 spans 16 amino acids. The chain's CDR3 is CASSQVVSRGNTEAFF. In DNA form, the CDR3 reads TGTGCCAGCAGCCAAGTAGTATCTAGGGGGAACACTGAAGCTTTCTTT.

This clone has a handful of counts. V is TRBV14 and J is TRBJ2-6; 7 bases are shared with TRBD1. J was trimmed by 4 bases and V by 1 base; bases with no gene match: 4. CDR3 length: 16 amino acids. CDR1 and CDR2 from the germline V gene are SGHDN and FVKESK. Written as DNA, the CDR3 is TGTGCCAGCAGCCAAGTAGGGGGCTCCGGGGCCAACGTCCTGACTTTC. Translation gives CASSQVGGSGANVLTF.

This clone was observed a handful of times. CDR3 in amino acids: CASSHKGGQGANYGYTF. The CDR3 DNA follows: TGCGCCAGCAGCCACAAGGGGGGACAGGGGGCTAACTATGGCTACACCTTC. The chain couples TRBV4-1 to TRBJ1-2; the match to TRBD1 covers 11 bases. V gave up 3 bases and J gave up 0 bases; unmatched junction bases: 6. The CDR3 totals 17 residues. Germline lookup yields CDR1 MGHRA and CDR2 YSYEKL.

The chain couples TRBV27 to TRBJ2-1, with a weak D call TRBD2 (6 bases). This CDR3 region has 15 residues. V was cut by 7 bases and J by 9 bases, with 22 bases left in between. From germline, CDR1 is MNHEY and CDR2 SMNVEV (reference sequence). The CDR3 region has the DNA TGTGCCAGCACCCCGGAGGGGAATTTGGCGCGTGAGCAGTTCTTC. It is translated as CASTPEGNLAREQFF.

This clone was observed a few times. This same CDR3 is encoded by further DNA sequences in the sample. The chain couples TRBV5-6 to TRBJ1-2; no clear D. There are 13 residues in the CDR3. Germline V CDR1 and CDR2: SGHDT, YYEEEE. V was cut by 4 bases and J by 3 bases, with 10 bases left in between. The CDR3 bases are TGTGCCAGCAGCCTCCCCGCAGACTATGGCTACACCTTC. Encoded protein: CASSLPADYGYTF.

V gene TRBV6-1 combines with J gene TRBJ2-3; D is perhaps TRBD1 (6 bases). V lost 8 bases and J 7 bases, leaving 16 bases between the germline ends. Germline CDR1 MNHNS, CDR2 SASEGT. The CDR3 is 13 residues long. Here the CDR3 DNA reads TGTGCCAGCGAAGGACAGCTTTGGAATACGCAGTATTTT. As protein: CASEGQLWNTQYF.

In its sample, this clone was seen a few times. The chain uses TRBV6-1 and TRBJ2-3, with D tentatively TRBD2 (6 bases). This CDR3 spans 12 amino acids. Germline V gene sequence: CDR1 MNHNS, CDR2 SASEGT. Trimming took off 8 bases at V and 2 bases at J, with 8 bases between the two ends. CDR3 coding DNA: TGTGCCAGCGGGGAGGTCACAGATACGCAGTATTTT. It codes for CASGEVTDTQYF.

The rearrangement joins TRBV7-8 to TRBJ1-1; the match to TRBD1 covers 8 bases. Germline trimming cut 5 bases from V and 3 bases from J; bases unmatched to any gene: 5. Per the germline V gene, CDR1 is SGHVS and CDR2 is FQNEAQ. The CDR3 is 14 residues long. CDR3 protein: CASSLGTGDTEAFF. Written as DNA, the CDR3 is TGTGCCAGCAGCCTTGGGACAGGAGACACTGAAGCTTTCTTT.

This clone was counted a few times. The V gene is TRBV30, the J gene TRBJ2-7; 9 nucleotides align to TRBD2. J was trimmed by 6 bases and V by 4 bases; bases with no gene match: 10. Germline loops: CDR1 GTSNPN, CDR2 SVGIG (reference sequence). The CDR3 runs 14 residues. The CDR3 is CAWKTLAGLGEQYF. In DNA, the CDR3 is TGTGCCTGGAAAACTCTAGCGGGGCTGGGCGAGCAGTACTTC.

The sample holds a few counts of this clone. V usage is TRBV6-6 and J usage is TRBJ1-5; a weak D match, TRBD1 (6 bases). The V and J ends lost 7 bases and 6 bases respectively, with 13 bases between them. The CDR3 spans 13 residues. Per the germline V gene, CDR1 is MNHNY and CDR2 is SVGAGI (reference sequence). CDR3 in amino acids: CASNMGATQPQHF. CDR3 coding DNA: TGTGCCAGCAATATGGGGGCTACTCAGCCCCAGCATTTT.

There are a few counts of this clone. The chain recombines TRBV9 with TRBJ1-2; 9 positions match TRBD1. Germline CDR1 is SGDLS and CDR2 is YYNGEE. Trimming cost V 2 bases and J 3 bases; bases outside gene matches: 2. The CDR3 sequence is 14 residues long. This CDR3 reads CASSVGTGHYGYTF. The DNA of the CDR3 is TGTGCCAGCAGCGTTGGGACAGGGCACTATGGCTACACCTTC.

The chain combines TRBV19 with TRBJ2-3; D gene uncertain. The CDR3 runs 14 residues. V lost 0 bases and J 6 bases, leaving 10 bases between the germline ends. CDR1 is LNHDA and CDR2 is SQIVND in the germline V gene (reference sequence). The CDR3 nucleotides read TGTGCCAGTAGTATAGACCCCCGAGAGGATACGCAGTATTTT. It codes for CASSIDPREDTQYF.

In this sample, this clone turned up a few times. V gene TRBV4-1 combines with J gene TRBJ1-1, with 8 bases aligning to TRBD1. The germline V gene has CDR1 MGHRA and CDR2 YSYEKL. V lost 4 bases, J lost 1 base, and 11 bases stayed unmatched. This CDR3 is 17 amino acids long. The DNA of the CDR3 is TGCGCCAGCAGCCTACCGGGACAGGAGGCCCCGAACACTGAAGCTTTCTTT. Residues: CASSLPGQEAPNTEAFF.

The V gene is TRBV7-3, the J gene TRBJ2-3; D assignment may be TRBD1 or TRBD2 (5 bases each). There are 15 residues in the CDR3. V was shortened by 5 bases and J by 4 bases, with 16 bases between the two germline ends. In germline, CDR1 is SGHTA, CDR2 FQGTGA. This CDR3 reads CASSPGFMEADTQYF. The CDR3 DNA follows: TGTGCCAGCAGCCCAGGGTTTATGGAGGCAGATACGCAGTATTTT. The full variable domain, its missing parts supplied by reference TRBV7-3 and TRBJ2-3, is GAGVSQTPSNKVTEKGKYVELRCDPISGHTALYWYRQSLGQGPEFLIYFQGTGAADDSGLPNDRFFAVRPEGSVSTLKIQRTERGDSAVYLCASSPGFMEADTQYFGPGTRLTVL.

This clone occurred a few times. This chain connects TRBV7-9 to TRBJ1-6; 7 nucleotides line up with TRBD1. CDR1 and CDR2 (germline): SEHNR, FQNEAQ (reference sequence). The CDR3 loop spans 15 amino acids. The ends lost 6 bases at V and 5 bases at J; junction bases unmatched: 7. CDR3 nucleotides: TGTGCCAGCAGTAGCCGACAGGGAAATAATTCACCCCTCCACTTT. This translates into CASSSRQGNNSPLHF.